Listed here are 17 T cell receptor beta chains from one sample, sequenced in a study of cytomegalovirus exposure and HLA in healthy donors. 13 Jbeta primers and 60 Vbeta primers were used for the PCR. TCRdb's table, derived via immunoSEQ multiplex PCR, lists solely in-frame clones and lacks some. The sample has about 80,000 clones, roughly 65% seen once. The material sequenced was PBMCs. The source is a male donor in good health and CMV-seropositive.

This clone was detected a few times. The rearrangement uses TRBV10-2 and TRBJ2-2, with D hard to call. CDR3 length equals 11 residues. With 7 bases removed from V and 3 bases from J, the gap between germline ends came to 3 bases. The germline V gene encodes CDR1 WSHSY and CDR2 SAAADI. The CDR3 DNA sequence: TGCGCCAGCACCTACACCGGGGAGCTGTTTTTT. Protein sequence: CASTYTGELFF.

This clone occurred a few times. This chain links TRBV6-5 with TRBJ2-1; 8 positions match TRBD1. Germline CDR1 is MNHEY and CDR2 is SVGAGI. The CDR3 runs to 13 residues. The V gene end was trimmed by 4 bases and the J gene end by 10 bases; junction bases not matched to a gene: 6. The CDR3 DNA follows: TGTGCCAGCAGTTCGACAGGGGAAGACGAGCAGTTCTTC. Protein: CASSSTGEDEQFF.

As DNA, the CDR3 is TGTGCCAGCAGCGTGGGACTACAAGAGCACAATGAGCAGTTCTTC. Translating gives CASSVGLQEHNEQFF. V gene TRBV5-4 combines with J gene TRBJ2-1, with TRBD2 identical over 7 bases. J lost 5 bases, V lost 4 bases, and 9 bases had no gene match. CDR3 length equals 15 residues. The germline gives CDR1 SGHNT, CDR2 YYREEE (reference sequence).

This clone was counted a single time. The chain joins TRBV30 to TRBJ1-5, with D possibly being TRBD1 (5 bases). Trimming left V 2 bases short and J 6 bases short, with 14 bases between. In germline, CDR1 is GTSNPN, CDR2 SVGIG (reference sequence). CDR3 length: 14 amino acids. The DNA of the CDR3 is TGTGCCTGGAGTCGGGGCGGGGAAGGTCAGCCCCAGCATTTT. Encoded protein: CAWSRGGEGQPQHF.

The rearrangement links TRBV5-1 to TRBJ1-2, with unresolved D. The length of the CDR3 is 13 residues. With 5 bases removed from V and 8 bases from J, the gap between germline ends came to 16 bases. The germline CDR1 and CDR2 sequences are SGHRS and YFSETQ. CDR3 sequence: CASRRESPVGYTF. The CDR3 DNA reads TGCGCCAGCAGAAGAGAGTCCCCGGTAGGCTACACCTTC. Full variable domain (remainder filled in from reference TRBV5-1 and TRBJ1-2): KAGVTQTPRYLIKTRGQQVTLSCSPISGHRSVSWYQQTPGQGLQFLFEYFSETQRNKGNFPGRFSGRQFSNSRSEMNVSTLELGDSALYLCASRRESPVGYTFGSGTRLTVV.

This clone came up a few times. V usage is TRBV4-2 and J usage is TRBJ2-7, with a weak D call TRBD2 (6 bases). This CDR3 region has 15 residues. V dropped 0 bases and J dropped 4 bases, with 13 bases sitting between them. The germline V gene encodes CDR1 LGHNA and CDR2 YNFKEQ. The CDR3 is CASSQDSGGRYEQYF. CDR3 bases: TGTGCCAGCAGCCAAGACAGCGGAGGGAGATACGAGCAGTACTTC.

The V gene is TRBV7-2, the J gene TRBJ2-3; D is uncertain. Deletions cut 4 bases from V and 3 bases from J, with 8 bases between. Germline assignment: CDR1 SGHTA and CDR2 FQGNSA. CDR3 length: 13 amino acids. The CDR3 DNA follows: TGTGCCAGCAGCTCGGCAGGTACAGATACGCAGTATTTT. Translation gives CASSSAGTDTQYF.

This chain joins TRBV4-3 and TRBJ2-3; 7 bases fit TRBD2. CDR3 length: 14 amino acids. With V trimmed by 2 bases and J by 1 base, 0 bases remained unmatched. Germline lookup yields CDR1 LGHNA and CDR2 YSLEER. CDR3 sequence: CASSQTSGTDTQYF. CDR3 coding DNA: TGCGCCAGCAGCCAAACTAGCGGCACAGATACGCAGTATTTT.

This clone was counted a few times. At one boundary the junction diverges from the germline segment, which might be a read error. The DNA of the CDR3 is TGTGCCTGGAGTGAAGGGAGCGGCTACCCCTTC. Encoded protein: CAWSEGSGYPF. The rearrangement links TRBV30 to TRBJ1-2; D gene unclear. Germline V gives CDR1 GTSNPN, CDR2 SVGIG (reference sequence). CDR3 length: 11 residues.

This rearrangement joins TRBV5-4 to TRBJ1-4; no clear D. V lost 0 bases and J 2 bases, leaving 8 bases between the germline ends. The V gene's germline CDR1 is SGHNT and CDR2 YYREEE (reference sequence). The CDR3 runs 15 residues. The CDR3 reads CASSLASGTNEKLFF. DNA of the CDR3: TGTGCCAGCAGCTTGGCCTCAGGCACTAATGAAAAACTGTTTTTT.

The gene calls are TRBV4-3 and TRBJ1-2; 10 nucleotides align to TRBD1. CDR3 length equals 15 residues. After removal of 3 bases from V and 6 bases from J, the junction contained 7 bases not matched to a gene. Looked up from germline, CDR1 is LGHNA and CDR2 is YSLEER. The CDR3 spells CASSHRQGAENGYTF. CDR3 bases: TGCGCCAGCAGCCACCGACAGGGGGCGGAAAATGGCTACACCTTC.

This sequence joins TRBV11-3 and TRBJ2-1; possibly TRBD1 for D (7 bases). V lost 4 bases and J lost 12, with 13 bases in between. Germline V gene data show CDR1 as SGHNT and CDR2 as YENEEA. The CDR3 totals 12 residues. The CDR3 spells CASSSRQGGQFF. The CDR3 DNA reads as TGTGCCAGCAGCTCTAGACAGGGAGGGCAGTTCTTC.

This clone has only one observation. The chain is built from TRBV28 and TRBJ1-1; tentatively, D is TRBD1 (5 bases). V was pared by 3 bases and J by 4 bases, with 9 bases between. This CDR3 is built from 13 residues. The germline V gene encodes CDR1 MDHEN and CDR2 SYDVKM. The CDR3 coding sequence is TGTGCCAGCAGTTTTCGACAGATCACTGAAGCTTTCTTT. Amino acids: CASSFRQITEAFF.

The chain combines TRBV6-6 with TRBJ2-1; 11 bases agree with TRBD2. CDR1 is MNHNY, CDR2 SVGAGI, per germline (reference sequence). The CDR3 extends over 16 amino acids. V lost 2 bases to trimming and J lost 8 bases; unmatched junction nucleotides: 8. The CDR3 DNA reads TGTGCCAGCAGTTACCCCCTTAGCGGGGGGGTAGATGAGCAGTTCTTC. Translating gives CASSYPLSGGVDEQFF.

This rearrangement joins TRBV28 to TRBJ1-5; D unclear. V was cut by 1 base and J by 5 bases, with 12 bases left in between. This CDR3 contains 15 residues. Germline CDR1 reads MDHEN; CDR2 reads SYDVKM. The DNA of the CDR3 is TGTGCCAGCAGTTTATATGCCAGGATAGATCAGCCCCAGCATTTT. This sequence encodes CASSLYARIDQPQHF.

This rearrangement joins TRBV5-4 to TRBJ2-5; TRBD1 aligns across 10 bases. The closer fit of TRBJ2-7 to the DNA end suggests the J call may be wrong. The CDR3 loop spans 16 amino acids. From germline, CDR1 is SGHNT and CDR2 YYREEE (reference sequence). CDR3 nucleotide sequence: TGTGCCAGCAGCTTGGCCGGAGGACAGGGGGACTACGAGCAGTACTTC. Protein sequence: CASSLAGGQGDYEQYF.

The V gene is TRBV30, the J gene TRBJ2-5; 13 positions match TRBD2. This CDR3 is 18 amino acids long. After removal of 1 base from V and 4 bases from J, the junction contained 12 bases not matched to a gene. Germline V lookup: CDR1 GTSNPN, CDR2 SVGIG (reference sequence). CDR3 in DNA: TGTGCCTGGAGTGGCCTCTGGACTAGCGGGAGTGCGCTAGAGACCCAGTACTTC. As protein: CAWSGLWTSGSALETQYF. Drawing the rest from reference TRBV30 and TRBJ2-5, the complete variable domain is SQTIHQWPATLVQPVGSPLSLECTVEGTSNPNLYWYRQAAGRGLQLLFYSVGIGQISSEVPQNLSASRPQDRQFILSSKKLLLSDSGFYLCAWSGLWTSGSALETQYFGPGTRLLVL.